This entry lists 8 T cell receptor beta chains sequenced from one sample in a study of T cell responses to AZD1222 COVID-19 vaccine. The repertoire was sequenced with immunoSEQ multiplex PCR; TCRdb's copy has only in-frame clones and lacks some. Of 130,000 to 150,000 clones in the sample, around nine tenths were seen once. The specimen was peripheral blood, collected on day 0 of AZD1222 vaccination. The receptors originated from an adult in good health.

This sequence joins TRBV20-1 and TRBJ2-5; tentatively, D is TRBD1 (5 bases). Germline-derived CDR1 and CDR2 are DFQATT and SNEGSKA (reference sequence). Trimming pared 5 bases from V and 8 bases from J, leaving 12 bases between. This CDR3 comprises 11 residues. CDR3 region: CSAGALATQYF. For the CDR3, the DNA is TGCAGTGCTGGGGCTTTGGCAACCCAGTACTTC.

This chain uses TRBV7-2 with TRBJ1-4; 9 positions match TRBD1. J lost 0 bases, V lost 5 bases, and 4 bases had no gene match. Germline V lookup: CDR1 SGHTA, CDR2 FQGNSA. The CDR3 has 16 residues. The CDR3 reads CASSPRQGATNEKLFF. The CDR3 DNA follows: TGTGCCAGCAGCCCTCGACAGGGGGCAACTAATGAAAAACTGTTTTTT.

The rearrangement links TRBV6-5 to TRBJ2-1; 9 bases agree with TRBD2. The germline V gene encodes CDR1 MNHEY and CDR2 SVGAGI. This CDR3 is 15 amino acids long. The J segment lost 2 bases and the V segment lost 6 bases, leaving 5 bases of the junction unmatched. The CDR3 region is CASRSSGGTYNEQFF. CDR3 nucleotide sequence: TGTGCCAGCAGGAGTAGCGGGGGAACCTACAATGAGCAGTTCTTC.

This chain connects TRBV7-2 to TRBJ2-7, with D possibly being TRBD2 (5 bases). The CDR3 length is 14 residues. Trimming left V 5 bases short and J 12 bases short, with 23 bases between. Germline values: CDR1 SGHTA, CDR2 FQGNSA. CDR3 nucleotide sequence: TGTGCCAGCAGCGTGGACTCTATTTTAGGGTTTCCGTACTTC. Protein: CASSVDSILGFPYF.

In this sample, this clone turned up once. The V call is TRBV6-1, the J call TRBJ2-7; D perhaps matches TRBD1 (6 bases). Germline CDR1 MNHNS, CDR2 SASEGT. Trimming pared 3 bases from V and 3 bases from J, leaving 15 bases between. CDR3 size: 15 residues. CDR3 bases: TGTGCCAGCAGTGAGGGGACAATAATCATCTACGAGCAGTACTTC. Translated, it gives CASSEGTIIIYEQYF.

The chain links TRBV11-2 to TRBJ1-2, with D possibly TRBD1 on 5 matching bases. The V gene's germline CDR1 is SGHAT and CDR2 FQNNGV. V lost 0 bases and J 4 bases, leaving 15 bases between the germline ends. The length of the CDR3 is 16 residues. The CDR3 reads CASSLDRWGSGYGYTF. The DNA for the CDR3 is TGTGCCAGCAGCTTAGATAGGTGGGGGTCGGGCTATGGCTACACCTTC.

V usage is TRBV5-1 and J usage is TRBJ2-1; TRBD2 aligns across 14 bases. V gave up 4 bases and J gave up 1 base; unmatched junction bases: 10. The CDR3 consists of 19 residues. The germline V gene encodes CDR1 SGHRS and CDR2 YFSETQ. The CDR3 DNA is TGCGCCAGCAGCCTGGGACTAGCGGGGGACCTACTTTCCTACAATGAGCAGTTCTTC. Its translation is CASSLGLAGDLLSYNEQFF. Supplemented by reference TRBV5-1 and TRBJ2-1, the full variable domain reads KAGVTQTPRYLIKTRGQQVTLSCSPISGHRSVSWYQQTPGQGLQFLFEYFSETQRNKGNFPGRFSGRQFSNSRSEMNVSTLELGDSALYLCASSLGLAGDLLSYNEQFFGPGTRLTVL.

This clone was counted a single time. V usage is TRBV15 and J usage is TRBJ1-2; D remains ambiguous. There are 12 residues in the CDR3. Germline loops: CDR1 LNHNV, CDR2 YYDKDF (reference sequence). Trimming removed 6 bases at V and 4 bases at J, with 9 bases between. CDR3 sequence: CATSSTGYGYTF. CDR3 coding DNA: TGTGCCACCAGTTCGACGGGCTATGGCTACACCTTC.